This TCR beta chain was found in a study of blood T cell repertoires in COVID-19. For the study at large: Samples representing acute and convalescent COVID-19 were sourced from the United States, Italy and Spain.

Sequenced by immunoSEQ multiplex PCR; TCRdb stores in-frame clones only, minus some. The profile shows under 150,000 clones, 88% of them singletons. The V gene lost 5 bases and the J gene lost 5 bases, with 19 bases spanning the gap. The CDR3 loop spans 16 amino acids. CDR1 and CDR2 from the germline V gene are MRHNA and SNTAGT. This chain uses TRBV6-4 with TRBJ2-1, with D maybe TRBD2 (7 bases). The TCR originated in a human donor in a cohort sampled during active COVID-19. The sample consisted of peripheral blood. CDR3: CASSPLGGAGNNEQFF. Here the CDR3 DNA reads TGTGCCAGCAGTCCACTGGGGGGGGCTGGGAACAATGAGCAGTTCTTC.